This T cell receptor (beta chain) was recorded in a study of T cells in Graves' hyperthyroidism and ophthalmopathy. About the research overall: Specimen type is peripheral blood, collected at initial diagnosis prior to any treatment. Overall study findings and caveats: Most thyroid clonotypes that were expanded above 0.001 also turned up in blood. Ophthalmopathy, which appeared later, was predicted by the model a median about 6 months before onset.

This clonotype was found a few times. The target antigen is unknown. RNA transcripts provided the source from which TCR beta CDR3 regions were amplified. First-round RT-PCR targeting the TCR CDR3 was performed with the HTBI primer set. In TCRdb, the multiplex PCR reads were re-called with MiXCR into one record per CDR3 protein. The data contain a few hundred thousand distinct CDR3 sequences, less than 25% of them seen just once; the ten biggest clones take up more than 25%. This CDR3 contains 14 residues. The ends lost 10 bases at V and 2 bases at J; junction bases unmatched: 7. The germline gives CDR1 ENHRY, CDR2 SYGVKD.

V and J are TRBV10-3 and TRBJ1-4, with 7 bases identical to TRBD1. Sample: blood. This TCR derives from a man aged 18 to 30 with Graves' hyperthyroidism. The CDR3 region has the DNA TGTGCCACCGGTCTGACAGGGACTAATGAAAAACTGTTTTTT. Protein: CATGLTGTNEKLFF.